What follows are 31 T cell receptor beta chains derived from one specimen sequenced in a study of blood T cells in healthy people across ages. Sample-barcoded 5' priming and a J-beta primer mix drove a second PCR of about 6 to 12 cycles. Via MiXCR, TCRdb re-called the 5' RACE reads, giving one row per CDR3 protein. Of about 730,000 distinct CDR3 sequences listed, about 42% were seen once; the top ten hold 20% to 25%. Sequenced sample: blood. All receptors come from a woman aged 55-69 years in good health.

As to this clonotype: A much more abundant neighbour one base away suggests this may be a read error. The genes are TRBV24-1 and TRBJ2-7, with a possible D match to TRBD2 (6 bases). Germline V CDR1 and CDR2: KGHDR, SFDVKD. This CDR3 region has 14 residues. The CDR3 is CATSDPTGGYVQYF. The CDR3, as DNA: TGTGCCACCAGTGATCCGACCGGGGGATACGTGCAGTACTTC.

The table lists this clonotype with a few counts. The V gene is TRBV24-1, the J gene TRBJ1-1, with 7 bases aligning to TRBD1. Germline V gene lookup returns CDR1 KGHDR and CDR2 SFDVKD. V dropped 4 bases and J dropped 0; count of bases not matched to a gene: 22. The CDR3 is made up of 21 amino acids. In nucleotides, the CDR3 is TGTGCCACCAGTGACCCAGGGGGGGCCGCTTTCCTAGGAATAATGAACACTGAAGCTTTCTTT. It encodes CATSDPGGAAFLGIMNTEAFF.

This chain joins TRBV7-3 and TRBJ2-2; D tentatively fits TRBD1 or TRBD2 (5 bases each). V was trimmed by 2 bases and J by 7 bases, leaving 8 bases between them. The CDR3 is 13 residues long. Germline-derived CDR1 and CDR2 are SGHTA and FQGTGA. The CDR3 DNA is TGTGCCAGCAGCTTATTTGGGGGCGGGGAGCTGTTTTTT. It is translated as CASSLFGGGELFF.

This chain connects TRBV9 to TRBJ2-1; TRBD2 is a possible D gene (6 bases). The V end lost 7 bases, the J end lost 5 bases, and 19 bases lay between the germline ends. This CDR3 has 15 amino acids. From germline, CDR1 is SGDLS and CDR2 YYNGEE. CDR3 in amino acids: CASGPPGLPNNEQFF. The CDR3 nucleotides read TGTGCCAGCGGGCCGCCAGGACTACCTAACAATGAGCAGTTCTTC.

The V call is TRBV21-1, the J call TRBJ2-2; TRBD1 reflects the table's D call only, with no check against the DNA. TRBV21-1 is described as a pseudogene. CDR3 length: 16 amino acids. The CDR3, as DNA: TGTGCCAGCAGCAAAATGGGGACAGGGAACACCGGGGAGCTGTTTTTT. Residues: CASSKMGTGNTGELFF.

A remark on this clonotype: A read error may account for a junction end that differs from germline. V gene TRBV7-2 combines with J gene TRBJ1-1; TRBD1 might be the D (5 bases). This CDR3 has 14 residues. From germline, CDR1 is SGHTA and CDR2 FQGNSA. CDR3 sequence: CASSFAGLNTGAFF. The CDR3 nucleotides are TGTGCCAGCAGCTTTGCAGGGTTGAACACTGGAGCTTTCTTT.

V and J are TRBV9 and TRBJ2-1, with 7 bases identical to TRBD2. CDR3 length: 18 residues. Germline V gives CDR1 SGDLS, CDR2 YYNGEE. V lost 0 bases, J lost 7 bases, and 16 bases stayed unmatched. Here the CDR3 reads CASSVGPLLAGGTNEQFF. CDR3 bases: TGTGCCAGCAGCGTAGGGCCCTTGTTAGCGGGTGGTACGAATGAGCAGTTCTTC.

The V gene is TRBV9, the J gene TRBJ2-6; possible D gene TRBD1, 6 bases. The V gene's germline CDR1 is SGDLS and CDR2 YYNGEE. The CDR3 runs 19 residues. The germline V and J ends were trimmed by 4 bases and 0 bases, with 20 bases remaining between them. The CDR3 DNA sequence: TGTGCCAGCAGCCGTGAGTGGGGGACACCTTTCTCTGGGGCCAACGTCCTGACTTTC. It yields the protein CASSREWGTPFSGANVLTF.

This chain uses TRBV11-3 with TRBJ2-7, with 12 bases fitting TRBD1. The J call is doubtful: the DNA matches TRBJ2-5 better. From germline, CDR1 is SGHNT and CDR2 YENEEA. The CDR3 is made up of 16 amino acids. CDR3 sequence reads: CASSLDGGTGGKTQYF. The CDR3 DNA reads TGTGCCAGCAGCTTAGATGGGGGGACAGGGGGCAAGACCCAGTACTTC.

The chain joins TRBV5-1 to TRBJ2-1; 7 bases match TRBD1. The CDR3 is 14 amino acids. Germline values: CDR1 SGHRS, CDR2 YFSETQ. V gave up 4 bases and J gave up 3 bases; unmatched junction bases: 4. The CDR3 region is CASSTGQSYNEQFF. In DNA form, the CDR3 reads TGCGCCAGCAGCACGGGACAGAGCTACAATGAGCAGTTCTTC.

This clonotype was observed a few times. The V gene is TRBV29-1, the J gene TRBJ2-5; 11 bases are shared with TRBD1. The CDR3 has 15 amino acids. From germline, CDR1 is SQVTM and CDR2 ANQGSEA. V dropped 3 bases and J dropped 4; count of bases not matched to a gene: 7. CDR3 residues: CSVEMGQGVGETQYF. CDR3 DNA sequence: TGCAGCGTTGAGATGGGACAGGGGGTGGGAGAGACCCAGTACTTC. Full variable domain (outside the CDR3, taken from reference TRBV29-1 and TRBJ2-5): SAVISQKPSRDICQRGTSLTIQCQVDSQVTMMFWYRQQPGQSLTLIATANQGSEATYESGFVIDKFPISRPNLTFSTLTVSNMSPEDSSIYLCSVEMGQGVGETQYFGPGTRLLVL.

This clonotype was detected a few times. This chain connects TRBV10-1 to TRBJ2-3, with TRBD1 matching 8 bases. This CDR3 comprises 13 residues. Trimming removed 9 bases from V and 4 bases from J; junction bases left unmatched: 6. Germline lookup yields CDR1 WNHNN and CDR2 SYGVQD (reference sequence). The CDR3 loop reads CARGGQVPDTQYF. DNA of the CDR3: TGCGCCAGGGGGGGACAGGTCCCAGATACGCAGTATTTT.

The chain is built from TRBV7-3 and TRBJ1-1; 8 nucleotides line up with TRBD1. CDR1 is SGHTA and CDR2 is FQGTGA in the germline V gene. The CDR3 is 15 residues long. V shed 1 base, J shed 8 bases, and the junction held 9 bases outside the gene matches. The CDR3 DNA is TGTGCCAGCAGCTTAAGCGGACAGGGTTCGGGAGAAGCTTTCTTT. Its translation: CASSLSGQGSGEAFF. Using reference TRBV7-3 and TRBJ1-1 for the parts outside the CDR3, the full variable domain is GAGVSQTPSNKVTEKGKYVELRCDPISGHTALYWYRQSLGQGPEFLIYFQGTGAADDSGLPNDRFFAVRPEGSVSTLKIQRTERGDSAVYLCASSLSGQGSGEAFFGQGTRLTVV.

This clonotype was counted many times. The chain has TRBV7-2 and TRBJ2-1, with D unresolved. The ends were cut back, 4 bases at V and 8 bases at J, with 9 bases in the middle. Germline loops: CDR1 SGHTA, CDR2 FQGNSA. The CDR3 totals 12 residues. The CDR3 protein is CASSYDMHEQFF. CDR3 in DNA: TGTGCCAGCAGCTATGACATGCATGAGCAGTTCTTC.

About this clonotype: A much larger clone sits a single nucleotide away, making a read error possible. The V call is TRBV5-1, the J call TRBJ2-5; D is undetermined. Trimming cost V 3 bases and J 5 bases, with 11 bases left between them. The germline V gene has CDR1 SGHRS and CDR2 YFSETQ. CDR3 size: 13 residues. CDR3 residues: CASSWTAWETQYF. As DNA, the CDR3 is TGCGCCAGCAGCTGGACCGCGTGGGAGACCCAGTACTTC.

In this sample, this clonotype turned up a few times. The chain combines TRBV6-2 or TRBV6-3 with TRBJ2-4, with D perhaps TRBD2 (6 bases). CDR3 size: 12 residues. The germline V gene has CDR1 MNHEY and CDR2 SVGEGT. With 10 bases removed from V and 6 bases from J, the gap between germline ends came to 13 bases. CDR3 DNA sequence: TGTGCCACCGTTGGAGGGAGAAACATTCAGTACTTC. As protein: CATVGGRNIQYF.

The table lists this clonotype with many counts. The chain has TRBV29-1 and TRBJ2-3; TRBD2 agrees at 10 bases. This CDR3 is 13 amino acids long. CDR1 SQVTM and CDR2 ANQGSEA come from the germline V gene. Germline trimming cut 7 bases from V and 6 bases from J; bases unmatched to any gene: 7. The DNA for the CDR3 is TGCAGCGCCGGGACTAGCGCAGGGGATACGCAGTATTTT. Protein: CSAGTSAGDTQYF.

This clonotype has a single count. This chain joins TRBV10-3 and TRBJ1-1; tentatively, D is TRBD1 (5 bases). Germline CDR1 and CDR2: ENHRY and SYGVKD. The CDR3 loop spans 13 amino acids. The V and J ends lost 10 bases and 6 bases respectively, with 18 bases between them. CDR3 nucleotide sequence: TGTGCCACCGGCATGGGGCAGGAGGCTGAAGCTTTCTTT. This translates into CATGMGQEAEAFF.

The chain links TRBV6-6 to TRBJ2-5; D remains unclear. Germline V gene sequence: CDR1 MNHNY, CDR2 SVGAGI (reference sequence). The CDR3 sequence is 15 residues long. V was trimmed by 2 bases and J by 0 bases, leaving 10 bases between them. The CDR3 nucleotides read TGTGCCAGCAGTTACGCCCCGGGCTACCAAGAGACCCAGTACTTC. It translates to CASSYAPGYQETQYF.

CDR3 sequence (DNA): TGTGCCAGCAGTCCTCAGACGACTAGCACAGATACGCAGTATTTT. Its protein product is CASSPQTTSTDTQYF. V and J are TRBV28 and TRBJ2-3, with D unresolved. This CDR3 is 15 amino acids long. Trimming removed 5 bases at V and 0 bases at J, with 12 bases between. Germline values: CDR1 MDHEN, CDR2 SYDVKM.

This clonotype was observed a handful of times. This chain links TRBV18 with TRBJ2-6; D unresolved. CDR1 is KGHSH, CDR2 LQKENI, per germline. The CDR3 contains 16 residues. Trimming removed 0 bases from V and 2 bases from J, with 8 bases in between. CDR3 amino acids: CASSPPSRAGANVLTF. CDR3 DNA sequence: TGTGCCAGCTCACCACCGAGTCGCGCTGGGGCCAACGTCCTGACTTTC.

The gene calls are TRBV11-2 and TRBJ2-7; 7 bases line up with TRBD2. Unmatched junction bases numbered 17, after V lost 8 bases and J lost 4 bases. CDR1 and CDR2 (germline): SGHAT, FQNNGV. This CDR3 comprises 16 residues. CDR3 nucleotides: TGTGCCAGCCTCCTCGTCGGGGGAGGGCCTTGGTACGAGCAGTACTTC. Its translation: CASLLVGGGPWYEQYF.

Note on this clonotype: One end of the junction is discordant with germline, which a read error may explain. The rearrangement joins TRBV7-2 to TRBJ2-3; 8 bases are shared with TRBD1. The CDR3 is 15 amino acids. Germline V lookup: CDR1 SGHTA, CDR2 FQGNSA. The CDR3 is CAGSQTGVPTDTQYF. The CDR3 region has the DNA TGTGCCGGCAGCCAGACAGGGGTCCCCACAGATACGCAGTATTTT.

This clonotype has just a few counts. This chain links TRBV18 with TRBJ2-5; D is unclear. Per germline, CDR1 KGHSH and CDR2 LQKENI. V lost 0 bases and J lost 11, with 16 bases in between. CDR3 length: 14 amino acids. For the CDR3, the DNA is TGTGCCAGCTCACCACCGTCCACCATTTCGGTGCAGTACTTC. This gives the protein CASSPPSTISVQYF.

This clonotype was observed many times. The chain is built from TRBV18 and TRBJ2-7; D gene unclear. In germline, CDR1 is KGHSH, CDR2 LQKENI. Trimming pared 8 bases from V and 1 base from J, leaving 12 bases between. The CDR3 extends over 13 amino acids. CDR3 loop: CASSPLGSYEQYF. CDR3 DNA: TGTGCCAGCAGCCCCTTGGGATCCTACGAGCAGTACTTC.

The chain employs TRBV20-1 and TRBJ1-1, with 9 positions matching TRBD1. The V and J ends lost 5 bases and 4 bases, in that order; junction bases with no gene match: 11. Germline CDR1 DFQATT, CDR2 SNEGSKA (reference sequence). This CDR3 region has 15 residues. The CDR3 DNA sequence: TGCAGTGCTCCGGGCGGACAGGGGTTGGGCACTGAAGCTTTCTTT. Amino acids: CSAPGGQGLGTEAFF.

This clonotype has at least ten counts. CDR3 sequence (DNA): TGTGCCAGCAGCAGGACTAGCGGGAGGACGCAGTATTTT. Encoded protein: CASSRTSGRTQYF. This sequence joins TRBV6-2 or TRBV6-3 and TRBJ2-3; 14 bases agree with TRBD2. This CDR3 has 13 residues. Germline CDR1 and CDR2: MNHEY and SVGEGT. V lost 6 bases, J lost 9 bases, and 2 bases stayed unmatched.

This clonotype was counted a few times. The chain combines TRBV2 with TRBJ1-2; no reliable D call. The CDR3 is 12 amino acids. Germline V gene data show CDR1 as SNHLY and CDR2 as FYNNEI. V was clipped by 4 bases and J by 5 bases, with 8 bases between them. The CDR3 nucleotides read TGTGCCAGCAGTGCGGAGGATTATGGCTACACCTTC. Its translation is CASSAEDYGYTF.

This clonotype was recorded a few times. This chain links TRBV6-5 with TRBJ2-3; 14 nucleotides align to TRBD2. With V trimmed by 0 bases and J by 5 bases, 10 bases remained unmatched. The CDR3 length is 19 residues. Germline assignment: CDR1 MNHEY and CDR2 SVGAGI. CDR3 bases: TGTGCCAGCAGTTACTCGACCGGACTAGCGGGAGGACCACGAGATACGCAGTATTTT. This gives the protein CASSYSTGLAGGPRDTQYF.

This clonotype was seen ten or more times. The V call is TRBV7-3, the J call TRBJ2-3; D is tentatively TRBD1 or TRBD2 (5 bases each). The V end lost 9 bases, the J end lost 2 bases, and 15 bases lay between the germline ends. This CDR3 region has 14 residues. Per the germline V gene, CDR1 is SGHTA and CDR2 is FQGTGA. Here the CDR3 reads CASKGAGYTDTQYF. The CDR3 coding sequence is TGTGCCAGTAAAGGGGCGGGCTACACAGATACGCAGTATTTT.

V usage is TRBV6-5 and J usage is TRBJ2-1, with TRBD1 matching 7 bases. Germline CDR1 MNHEY, CDR2 SVGAGI. J gave up 6 bases and V 0 bases, and 8 bases lay outside the gene matches. The CDR3 runs 16 residues. DNA for the CDR3: TGTGCCAGCAGTTACTCGACGGGACAGTATGGCAATGAGCAGTTCTTC. This sequence encodes CASSYSTGQYGNEQFF.